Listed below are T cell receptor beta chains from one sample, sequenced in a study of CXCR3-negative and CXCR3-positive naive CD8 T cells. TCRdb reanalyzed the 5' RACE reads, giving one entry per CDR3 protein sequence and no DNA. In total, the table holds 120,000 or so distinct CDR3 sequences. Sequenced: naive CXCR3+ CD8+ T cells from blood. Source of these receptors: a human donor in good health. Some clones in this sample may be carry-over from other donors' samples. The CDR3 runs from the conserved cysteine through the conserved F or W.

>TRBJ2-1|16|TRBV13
CASSPGQGPSYNEQFF
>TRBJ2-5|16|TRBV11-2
CASSPDHPGGQETQYF
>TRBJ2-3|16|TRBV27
CASSFVRGHTTDTQYF
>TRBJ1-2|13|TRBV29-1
CSVGDQGGNGYTF
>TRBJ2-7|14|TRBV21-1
CASSKAGGSYEQYF
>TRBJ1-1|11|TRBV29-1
CSGWRATEAFF
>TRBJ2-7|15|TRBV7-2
CASSDGTGGSYEQYF
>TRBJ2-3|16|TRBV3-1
CASSQESGGSTDTQYF
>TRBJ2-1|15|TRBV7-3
CASSLFGRALDEQFF
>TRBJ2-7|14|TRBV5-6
CASSPTGSAYEQYF
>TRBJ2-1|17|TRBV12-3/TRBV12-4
CASSLPGGGATYNEQFF
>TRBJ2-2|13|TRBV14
CASSRSGTGELFF
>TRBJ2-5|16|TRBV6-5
CASSSIAGGVGETQYF
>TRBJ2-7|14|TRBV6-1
CASSETGQGSEQYF
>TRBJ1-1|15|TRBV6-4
CASSVWAGGNTEAFF